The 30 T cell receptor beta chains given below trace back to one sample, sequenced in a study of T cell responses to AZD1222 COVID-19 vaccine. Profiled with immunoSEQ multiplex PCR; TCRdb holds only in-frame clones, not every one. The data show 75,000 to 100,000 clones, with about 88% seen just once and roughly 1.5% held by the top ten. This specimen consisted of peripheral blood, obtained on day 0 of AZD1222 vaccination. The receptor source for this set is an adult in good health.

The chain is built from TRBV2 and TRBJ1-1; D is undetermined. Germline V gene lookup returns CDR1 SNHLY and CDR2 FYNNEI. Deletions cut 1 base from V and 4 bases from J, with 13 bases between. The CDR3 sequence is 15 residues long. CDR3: CASSEEAGKGTEAFF. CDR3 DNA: TGTGCCAGCAGTGAAGAAGCGGGAAAGGGCACTGAAGCTTTCTTT.

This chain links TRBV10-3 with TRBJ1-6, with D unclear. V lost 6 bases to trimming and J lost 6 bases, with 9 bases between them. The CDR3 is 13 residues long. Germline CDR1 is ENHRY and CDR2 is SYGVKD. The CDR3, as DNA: TGTGCCATCAGCCTCGACCGTAATTCACCCCTCCACTTT. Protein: CAISLDRNSPLHF.

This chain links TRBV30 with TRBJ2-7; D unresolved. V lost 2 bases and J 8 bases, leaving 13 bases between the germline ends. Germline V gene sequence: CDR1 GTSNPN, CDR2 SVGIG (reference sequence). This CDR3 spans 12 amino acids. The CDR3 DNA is TGTGCCTGGAGTCCCGCGGCAATTAAGCAGTACTTC. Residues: CAWSPAAIKQYF.

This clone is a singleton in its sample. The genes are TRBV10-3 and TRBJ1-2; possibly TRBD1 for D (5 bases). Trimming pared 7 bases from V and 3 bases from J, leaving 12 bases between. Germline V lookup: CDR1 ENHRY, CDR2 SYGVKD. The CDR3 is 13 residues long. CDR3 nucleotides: TGTGCCATCACTTTCGACAGAGACTATGGCTACACCTTC. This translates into CAITFDRDYGYTF.

CDR3 loop: CSAGGSGELFF. Written as DNA, the CDR3 is TGCAGCGCTGGGGGGTCCGGGGAGCTGTTTTTT. This chain uses TRBV29-1 with TRBJ2-2, with D possibly TRBD2 on 6 matching bases. The CDR3 is 11 residues long. Germline V gene sequence: CDR1 SQVTM, CDR2 ANQGSEA. The ends were cut back, 7 bases at V and 6 bases at J, with 9 bases in the middle.

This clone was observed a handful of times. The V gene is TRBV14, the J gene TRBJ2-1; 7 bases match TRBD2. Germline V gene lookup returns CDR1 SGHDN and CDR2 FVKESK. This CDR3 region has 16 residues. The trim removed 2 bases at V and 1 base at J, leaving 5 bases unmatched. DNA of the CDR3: TGTGCCAGCAGCCAAACCGGACTAGTTTCCTACAATGAGCAGTTCTTC. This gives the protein CASSQTGLVSYNEQFF. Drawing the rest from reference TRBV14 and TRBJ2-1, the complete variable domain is EAGVTQFPSHSVIEKGQTVTLRCDPISGHDNLYWYRRVMGKEIKFLLHFVKESKQDESGMPNNRFLAERTGGTYSTLKVQPAELEDSGVYFCASSQTGLVSYNEQFFGPGTRLTVL.

The CDR3 DNA sequence: TGTGCCAGCACCCGAACTAGGGCGGAGGATACGCAGTATTTT. Residues: CASTRTRAEDTQYF. This sequence joins TRBV4-2 and TRBJ2-3, with a weak D call TRBD2 (5 bases). Trimming took off 7 bases at V and 6 bases at J, with 17 bases between the two ends. Germline CDR1 is LGHNA and CDR2 is YNFKEQ. The CDR3 sequence is 14 residues long.

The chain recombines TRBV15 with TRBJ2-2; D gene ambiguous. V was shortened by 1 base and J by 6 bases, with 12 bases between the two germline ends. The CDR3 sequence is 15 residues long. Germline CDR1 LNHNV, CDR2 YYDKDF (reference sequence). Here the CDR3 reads CATSRARIAAGELFF. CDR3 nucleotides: TGTGCCACCAGCAGAGCTAGAATTGCTGCCGGGGAGCTGTTTTTT.

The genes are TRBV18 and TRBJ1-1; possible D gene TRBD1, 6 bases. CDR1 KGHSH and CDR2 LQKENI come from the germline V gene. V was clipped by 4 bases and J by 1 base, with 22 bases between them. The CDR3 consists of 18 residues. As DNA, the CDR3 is TGTGCCAGCTCACGACAGGCTTTGGGGAGAGGTGCGAACACTGAAGCTTTCTTT. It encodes CASSRQALGRGANTEAFF.

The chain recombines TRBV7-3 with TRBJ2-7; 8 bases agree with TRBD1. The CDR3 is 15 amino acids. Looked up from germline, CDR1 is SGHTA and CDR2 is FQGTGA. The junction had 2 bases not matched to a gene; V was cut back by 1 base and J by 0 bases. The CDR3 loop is CASSLITGGSYEQYF. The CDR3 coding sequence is TGTGCCAGCAGCTTAATAACAGGGGGCTCCTACGAGCAGTACTTC.

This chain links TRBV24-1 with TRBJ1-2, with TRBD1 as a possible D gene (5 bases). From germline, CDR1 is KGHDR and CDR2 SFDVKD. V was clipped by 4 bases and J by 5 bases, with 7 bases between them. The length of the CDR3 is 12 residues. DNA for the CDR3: TGTGCCACCAGTGACAGGGCTTATGGCTACACCTTC. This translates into CATSDRAYGYTF.

Written as DNA, the CDR3 is TGTGCCAGCAGCTTAGCTAGCACAGATACGCAGTATTTT. Its protein is CASSLASTDTQYF. J is TRBJ2-3 and V is TRBV7-9; no clear D. The V end was cut by 0 bases, the J end by 0 bases, with 1 base between. The CDR3 has 13 residues. Germline assignment: CDR1 SEHNR and CDR2 FQNEAQ (reference sequence). Variable domain in full (rest from reference TRBV7-9 and TRBJ2-3): DTGVSQNPRHKITKRGQNVTFRCDPISEHNRLYWYRQTLGQGPEFLTYFQNEAQLEKSRLLSDRFSAERPKGSFSTLEIQRTEQGDSAMYLCASSLASTDTQYFGPGTRLTVL.

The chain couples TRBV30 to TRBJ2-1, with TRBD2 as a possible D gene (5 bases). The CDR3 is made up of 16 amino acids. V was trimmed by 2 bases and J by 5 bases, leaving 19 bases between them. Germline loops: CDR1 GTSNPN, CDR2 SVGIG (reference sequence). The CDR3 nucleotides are TGTGCCTGGAGTCCAAAGAGGGTTAAAAGAAACAATGAGCAGTTCTTC. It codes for CAWSPKRVKRNNEQFF. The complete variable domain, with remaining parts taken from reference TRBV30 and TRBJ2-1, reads SQTIHQWPATLVQPVGSPLSLECTVEGTSNPNLYWYRQAAGRGLQLLFYSVGIGQISSEVPQNLSASRPQDRQFILSSKKLLLSDSGFYLCAWSPKRVKRNNEQFFGPGTRLTVL.

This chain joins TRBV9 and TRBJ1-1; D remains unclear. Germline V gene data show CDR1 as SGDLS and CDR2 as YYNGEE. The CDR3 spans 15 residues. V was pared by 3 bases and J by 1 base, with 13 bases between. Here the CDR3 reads CASSGGIRGNTEAFF. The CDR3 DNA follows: TGTGCCAGCAGCGGAGGGATCAGAGGGAACACTGAAGCTTTCTTT.

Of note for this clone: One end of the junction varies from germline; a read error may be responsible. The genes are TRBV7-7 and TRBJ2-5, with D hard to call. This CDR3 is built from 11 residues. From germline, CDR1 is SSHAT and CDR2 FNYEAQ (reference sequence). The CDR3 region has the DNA TGTGCTAGCAGCCCGAAAGAGACCCAGTACTTC. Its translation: CASSPKETQYF.

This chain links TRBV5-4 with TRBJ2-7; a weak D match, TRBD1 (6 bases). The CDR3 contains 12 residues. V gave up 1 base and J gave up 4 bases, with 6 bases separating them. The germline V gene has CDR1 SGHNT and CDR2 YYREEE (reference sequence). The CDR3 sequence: CASSLTGYEQYF. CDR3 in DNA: TGTGCCAGCAGCTTGACAGGGTACGAGCAGTACTTC. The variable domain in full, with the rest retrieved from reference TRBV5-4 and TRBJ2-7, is ETGVTQSPTHLIKTRGQQVTLRCSSQSGHNTVSWYQQALGQGPQFIFQYYREEENGRGNFPPRFSGLQFPNYSSELNVNALELDDSALYLCASSLTGYEQYFGPGTRLTVT.

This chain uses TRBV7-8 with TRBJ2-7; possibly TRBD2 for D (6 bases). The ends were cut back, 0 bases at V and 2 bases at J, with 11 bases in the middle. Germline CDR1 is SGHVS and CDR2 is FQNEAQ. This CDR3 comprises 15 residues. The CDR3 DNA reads TGTGCCAGCAGCTTAGCGGCTAGCGAGGCCTACGAGCAGTACTTC. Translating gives CASSLAASEAYEQYF.

In DNA, the CDR3 is TGTGCCAGCAGCAAAAACCGCAATAGGAGCTGGTTAAGAGCTGGCACAGATACGCAGTATTTT. This codes for CASSKNRNRSWLRAGTDTQYF. The chain couples TRBV21-1 to TRBJ2-3; the DNA was not used to check the table's D call, TRBD2. TRBV21-1 is shown as a pseudogene. The length of the CDR3 is 21 residues.

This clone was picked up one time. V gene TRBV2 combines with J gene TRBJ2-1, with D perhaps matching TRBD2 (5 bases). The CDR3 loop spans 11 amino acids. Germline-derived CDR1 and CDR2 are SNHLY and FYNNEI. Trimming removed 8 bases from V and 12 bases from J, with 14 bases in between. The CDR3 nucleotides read TGTGCCAGCGCGGGCAATACCGGGCAGTTCTTC. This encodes CASAGNTGQFF.

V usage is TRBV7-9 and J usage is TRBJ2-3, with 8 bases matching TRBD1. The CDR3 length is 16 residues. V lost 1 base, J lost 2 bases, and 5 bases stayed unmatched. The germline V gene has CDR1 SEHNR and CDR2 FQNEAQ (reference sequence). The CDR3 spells CASSLVWDRNTDTQYF. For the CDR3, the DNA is TGTGCCAGCAGCTTAGTTTGGGACAGGAACACAGATACGCAGTATTTT. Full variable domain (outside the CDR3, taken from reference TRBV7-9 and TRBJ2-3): DTGVSQNPRHKITKRGQNVTFRCDPISEHNRLYWYRQTLGQGPEFLTYFQNEAQLEKSRLLSDRFSAERPKGSFSTLEIQRTEQGDSAMYLCASSLVWDRNTDTQYFGPGTRLTVL.

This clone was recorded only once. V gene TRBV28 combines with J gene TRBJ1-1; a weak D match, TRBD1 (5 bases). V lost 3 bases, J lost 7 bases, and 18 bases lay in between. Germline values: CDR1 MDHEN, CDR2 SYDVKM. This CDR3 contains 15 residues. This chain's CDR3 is CASSFNLGETVEAFF. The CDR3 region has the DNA TGTGCCAGCAGTTTCAATTTGGGTGAGACAGTTGAAGCTTTCTTT. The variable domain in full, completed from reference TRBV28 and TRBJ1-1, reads DVKVTQSSRYLVKRTGEKVFLECVQDMDHENMFWYRQDPGLGLRLIYFSYDVKMKEKGDIPEGYSVSREKKERFSLILESASTNQTSMYLCASSFNLGETVEAFFGQGTRLTVV.

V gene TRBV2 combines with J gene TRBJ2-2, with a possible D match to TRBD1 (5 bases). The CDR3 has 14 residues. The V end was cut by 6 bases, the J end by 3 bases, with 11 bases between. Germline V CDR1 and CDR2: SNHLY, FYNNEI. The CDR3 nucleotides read TGTGCCAGCAGGGGGCGCCGGGACACCGGGGAGCTGTTTTTT. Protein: CASRGRRDTGELFF.

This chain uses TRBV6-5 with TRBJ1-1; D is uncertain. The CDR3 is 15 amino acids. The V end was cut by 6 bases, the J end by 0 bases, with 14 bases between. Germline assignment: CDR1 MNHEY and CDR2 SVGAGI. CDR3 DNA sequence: TGTGCCAGCAGCCGCAGAGTTGACATGAACACTGAAGCTTTCTTT. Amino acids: CASSRRVDMNTEAFF.

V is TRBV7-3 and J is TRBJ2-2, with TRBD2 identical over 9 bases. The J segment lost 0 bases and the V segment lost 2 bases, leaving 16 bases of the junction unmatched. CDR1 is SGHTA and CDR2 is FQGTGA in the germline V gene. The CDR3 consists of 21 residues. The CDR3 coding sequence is TGTGCCAGCAGCTTACGGTCCCACTTTGAGCGGGGGGCCCCGAACACCGGGGAGCTGTTTTTT. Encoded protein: CASSLRSHFERGAPNTGELFF.

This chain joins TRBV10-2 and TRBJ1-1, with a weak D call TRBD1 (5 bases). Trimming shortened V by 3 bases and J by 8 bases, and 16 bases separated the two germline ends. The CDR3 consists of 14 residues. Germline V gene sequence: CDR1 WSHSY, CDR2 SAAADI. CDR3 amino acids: CASSDRSGVTEAFF. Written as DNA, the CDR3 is TGCGCCAGCAGTGATCGTTCGGGGGTAACCGAAGCTTTCTTT.

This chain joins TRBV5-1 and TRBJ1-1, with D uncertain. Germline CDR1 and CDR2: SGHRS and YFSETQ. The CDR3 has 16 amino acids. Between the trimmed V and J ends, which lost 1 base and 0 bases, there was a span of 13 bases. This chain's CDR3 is CASSLLGLRLNTEAFF. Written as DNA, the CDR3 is TGCGCCAGCAGCTTGTTGGGCCTGCGGCTGAACACTGAAGCTTTCTTT.

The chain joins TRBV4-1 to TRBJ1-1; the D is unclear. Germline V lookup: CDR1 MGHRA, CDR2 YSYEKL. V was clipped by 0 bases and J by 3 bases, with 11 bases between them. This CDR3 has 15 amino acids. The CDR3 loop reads CASSQDSGVDTEAFF. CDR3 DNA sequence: TGCGCCAGCAGCCAAGATTCCGGGGTGGACACTGAAGCTTTCTTT.

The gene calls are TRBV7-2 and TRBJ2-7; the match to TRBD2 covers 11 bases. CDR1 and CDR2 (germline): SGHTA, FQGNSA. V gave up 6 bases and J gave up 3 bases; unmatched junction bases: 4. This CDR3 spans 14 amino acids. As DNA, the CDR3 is TGTGCCAGCAGTCCCGGGACTAGCGGCTACGAGCAGTACTTC. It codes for CASSPGTSGYEQYF.

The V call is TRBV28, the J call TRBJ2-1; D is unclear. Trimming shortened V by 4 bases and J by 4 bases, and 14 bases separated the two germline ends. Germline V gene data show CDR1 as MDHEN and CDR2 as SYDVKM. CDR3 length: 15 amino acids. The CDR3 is CASSSGRAVYNEQFF. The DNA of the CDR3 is TGTGCCAGCAGTTCCGGACGGGCGGTTTACAATGAGCAGTTCTTC. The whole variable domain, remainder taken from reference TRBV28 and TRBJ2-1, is DVKVTQSSRYLVKRTGEKVFLECVQDMDHENMFWYRQDPGLGLRLIYFSYDVKMKEKGDIPEGYSVSREKKERFSLILESASTNQTSMYLCASSSGRAVYNEQFFGPGTRLTVL.

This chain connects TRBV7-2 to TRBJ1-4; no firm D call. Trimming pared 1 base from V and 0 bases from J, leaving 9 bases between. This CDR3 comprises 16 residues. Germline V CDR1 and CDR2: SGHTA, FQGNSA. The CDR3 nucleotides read TGTGCCAGCAGCTTAGGTTCCGGAACAACTAATGAAAAACTGTTTTTT. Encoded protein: CASSLGSGTTNEKLFF.